The clone carrying this T cell receptor gamma chain was observed a few times. The antigen is unknown. The sample belongs to a study of Vδ1+ human thymocytes. Points from the study as a whole: Bulk data may be misread because of unexpected Vdelta2 sequences. Thymic TRG and TRD repertoires appeared highly polyclonal, with Gaussian CDR3 length distributions.

V was pared by 5 bases and J by 3 bases, with 7 bases of the junction left unmatched. The germline V gene encodes CDR1 EGSTGY and CDR2 YDSYTSSV. CDR3 size: 13 residues. Extracted RNA was reverse transcribed into cDNA. Pooled V-gene forward primers with one constant-region reverse primer generated the CDR3 amplicons by multiplex PCR. TCRdb re-processed the multiplex PCR reads using CATT. Of about 36,000 gamma-chain clones listed, 20% to 25% are singletons. The chain recombines TRGV4 with TRGJ1 or TRGJ2. This receptor was taken from a girl in the first two years of life who had congenital heart surgery. Input material: Vdelta1+ gamma-delta thymocytes from the thymus. Stated subset: FACS-sorted CD3+ TCRalphabeta- TCRVdelta1+ TCRVdelta2- thymocytes. Written as DNA, the CDR3 is TGTGCCACCTGGGCTGTGATTTATTATAAGAAACTCTTT. Its protein product is CATWAVIYYKKLF.